The clone carrying this TCR beta chain has just a few counts. As yet, its antigen is unknown. Some clones are missing from TCRdb's copy, which holds only in-frame ones; the method was immunoSEQ multiplex PCR. The sample has fewer than 500,000 clones, 90% seen once; the top ten hold less than 4.5%. CDR1 is SGHTA and CDR2 is FQGNSA in the germline V gene. Trimming shortened V by 5 bases and J by 7 bases, and 18 bases separated the two germline ends. The CDR3 length is 15 residues. The treatment denotes: around 19 received Ad26.COV2.S at low or high dose, single or two shots; a few received placebo; per-sample allocation not given. Sampling was performed 63 days after the first vaccine or placebo injection. This sample is part of a study of Ad26.COV2.S vaccination and SARS-CoV-2 variants. General study findings and limits: From the TCR breadth and depth analyses, total T cell responses may have been underestimated. Vaccinees reportedly had broad spike-specific CD8+ and CD4+ T cell responses.

This clonotype was sampled from a person between 18 and 65 years old who received the Ad26.COV2.S COVID-19 vaccine or a placebo. This chain uses TRBV7-2 with TRBJ1-5, with a tentative D call TRBD1 (6 bases). Sequenced here: peripheral blood, sampled in a trial of Ad26.COV2.S vaccine versus placebo. In nucleotides, the CDR3 is TGTGCCAGCAGCCCATCAACAGGGTCGGGCCAGCCCCAGCATTTT. Its protein is CASSPSTGSGQPQHF.